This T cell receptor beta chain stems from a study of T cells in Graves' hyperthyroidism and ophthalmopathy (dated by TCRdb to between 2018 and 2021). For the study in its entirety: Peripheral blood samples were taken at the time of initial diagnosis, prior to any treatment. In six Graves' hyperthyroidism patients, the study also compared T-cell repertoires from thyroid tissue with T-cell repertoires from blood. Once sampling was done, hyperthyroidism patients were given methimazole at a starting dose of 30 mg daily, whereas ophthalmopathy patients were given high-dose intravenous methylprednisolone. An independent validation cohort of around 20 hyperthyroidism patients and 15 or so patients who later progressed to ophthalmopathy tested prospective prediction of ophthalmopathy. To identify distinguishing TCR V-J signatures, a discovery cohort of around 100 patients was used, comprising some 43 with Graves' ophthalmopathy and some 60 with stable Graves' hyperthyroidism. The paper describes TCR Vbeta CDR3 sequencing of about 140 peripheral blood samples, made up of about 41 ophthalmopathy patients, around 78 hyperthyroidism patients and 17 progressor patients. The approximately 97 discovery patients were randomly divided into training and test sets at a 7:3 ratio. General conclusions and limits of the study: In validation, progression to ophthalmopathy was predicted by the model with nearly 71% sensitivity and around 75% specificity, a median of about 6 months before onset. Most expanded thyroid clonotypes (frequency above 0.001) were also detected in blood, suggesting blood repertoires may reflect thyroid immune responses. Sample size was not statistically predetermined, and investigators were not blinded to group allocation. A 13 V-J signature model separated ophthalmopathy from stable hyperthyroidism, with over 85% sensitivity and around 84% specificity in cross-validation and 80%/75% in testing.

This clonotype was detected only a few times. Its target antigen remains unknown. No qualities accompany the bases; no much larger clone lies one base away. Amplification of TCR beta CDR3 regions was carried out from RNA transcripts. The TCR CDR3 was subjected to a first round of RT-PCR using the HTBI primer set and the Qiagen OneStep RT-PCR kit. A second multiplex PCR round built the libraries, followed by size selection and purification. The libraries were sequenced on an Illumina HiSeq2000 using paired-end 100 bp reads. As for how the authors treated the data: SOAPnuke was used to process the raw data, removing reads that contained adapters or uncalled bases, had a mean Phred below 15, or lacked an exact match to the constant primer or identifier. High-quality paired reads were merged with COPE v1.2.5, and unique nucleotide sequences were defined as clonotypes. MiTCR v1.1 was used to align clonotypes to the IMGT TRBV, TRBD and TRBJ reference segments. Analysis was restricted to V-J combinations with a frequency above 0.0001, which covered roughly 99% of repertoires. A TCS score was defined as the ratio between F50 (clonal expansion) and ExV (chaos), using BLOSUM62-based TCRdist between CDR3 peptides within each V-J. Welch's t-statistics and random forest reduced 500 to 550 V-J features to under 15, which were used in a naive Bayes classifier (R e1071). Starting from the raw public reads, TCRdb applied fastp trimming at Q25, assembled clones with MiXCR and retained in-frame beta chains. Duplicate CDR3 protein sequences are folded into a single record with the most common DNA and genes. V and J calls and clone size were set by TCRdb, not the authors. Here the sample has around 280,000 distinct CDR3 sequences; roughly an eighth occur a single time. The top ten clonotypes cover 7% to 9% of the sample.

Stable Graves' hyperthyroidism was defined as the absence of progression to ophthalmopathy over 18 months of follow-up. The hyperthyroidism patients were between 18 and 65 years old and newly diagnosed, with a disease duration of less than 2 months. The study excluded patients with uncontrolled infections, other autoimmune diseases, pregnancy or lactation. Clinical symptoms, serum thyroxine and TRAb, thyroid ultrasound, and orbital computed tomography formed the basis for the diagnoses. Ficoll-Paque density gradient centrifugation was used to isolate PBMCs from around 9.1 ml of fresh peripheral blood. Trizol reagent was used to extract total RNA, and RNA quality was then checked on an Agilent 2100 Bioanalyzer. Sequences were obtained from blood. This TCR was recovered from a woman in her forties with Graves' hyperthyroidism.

The CDR3 reads CASSQTSGRADEQFF. The nucleotide sequence reads TGTGCCAGCAGTCAGACTAGCGGGAGGGCCGATGAGCAGTTCTTC. Here the chain combines TRBV6-1 and TRBJ2-1; 14 central nucleotides agree with TRBD2. From a lookup of the germline V gene, CDR1 and CDR2 are MNHNS and SASEGT. Including cysteine and phenylalanine, the CDR3 has 15 amino acids. CDR3 DNA is the only sequence kept; it has 45 bases, read in frame from the first base. Relative to germline, V is missing 5 bases and J is missing 8 bases, with 5 bases of the junction outside any gene match.